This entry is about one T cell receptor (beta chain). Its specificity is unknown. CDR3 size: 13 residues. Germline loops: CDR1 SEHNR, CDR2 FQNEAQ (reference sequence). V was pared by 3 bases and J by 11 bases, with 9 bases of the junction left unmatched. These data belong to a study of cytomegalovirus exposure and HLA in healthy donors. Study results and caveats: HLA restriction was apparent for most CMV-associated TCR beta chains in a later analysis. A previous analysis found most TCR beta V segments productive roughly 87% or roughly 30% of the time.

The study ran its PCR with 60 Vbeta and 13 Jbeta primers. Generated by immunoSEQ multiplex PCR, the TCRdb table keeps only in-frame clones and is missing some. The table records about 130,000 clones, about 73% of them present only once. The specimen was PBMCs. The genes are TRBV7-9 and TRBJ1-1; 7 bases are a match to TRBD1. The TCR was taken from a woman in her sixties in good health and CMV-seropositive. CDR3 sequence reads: CASSLGQEGAAFF. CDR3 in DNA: TGTGCCAGCAGCTTGGGTCAGGAGGGGGCGGCTTTCTTT.